What follows are 20 T cell receptor beta chains derived from one specimen sequenced in a study of OX40 agonist ivuxolimab in advanced cancers. Only in-frame clones appear in the TCRdb table, and some are missing; sequencing was by immunoSEQ multiplex PCR. The table has 70,000 or so clones, roughly 90% seen once. The sequencing here drew on CD4+ or CD8+ T cells sorted from blood, taken in a trial of the OX40 agonist ivuxolimab. The receptors stem from an adult with an advanced solid tumor such as melanoma, head and neck, liver or kidney cancer.

This chain links TRBV7-6 with TRBJ2-1, with D possibly matching TRBD2 (5 bases). Germline-derived CDR1 and CDR2 are SGHVS and FNYEAQ. The CDR3 has 13 amino acids. V was pared by 5 bases and J by 6 bases, with 11 bases between. This CDR3 reads CASSPGLGNEQFF. The CDR3 DNA sequence: TGTGCCAGCAGCCCAGGACTTGGCAATGAGCAGTTCTTC.

In regard to this clone: Other DNA sequences from this sample encode an identical CDR3 as well. This chain uses TRBV18 with TRBJ1-5; D is unresolved. V lost 2 bases and J lost 4, with 6 bases in between. Per germline, CDR1 KGHSH and CDR2 LQKENI. The CDR3 consists of 13 residues. The CDR3 DNA follows: TGTGCCAGCTCACCAGGCGGGAATCAGCCCCAGCATTTT. Amino acid sequence: CASSPGGNQPQHF.

This chain links TRBV12-5 with TRBJ1-1; a possible D gene is TRBD1 (5 bases). Germline V gene data show CDR1 as LGHNT and CDR2 as FRNRAP. The length of the CDR3 is 16 residues. Trimming took 6 bases from V and 2 from J, leaving 19 bases between them. The CDR3 DNA is TGTGCTAGTGGACTTCGACAGTTAGGTAAAAACACTGAAGCTTTCTTT. Translating gives CASGLRQLGKNTEAFF. Full variable domain (missing parts from reference TRBV12-5 and TRBJ1-1): DARVTQTPRHKVTEMGQEVTMRCQPILGHNTVFWYRQTMMQGLELLAYFRNRAPLDDSGMPKDRFSAEMPDATLATLKIQPSEPRDSAVYFCASGLRQLGKNTEAFFGQGTRLTVV.

CDR3 in amino acids: CASSILGAGGLSSGANVLTF. CDR3 nucleotides: TGTGCCAGTAGTATATTGGGAGCGGGAGGCCTTTCCTCTGGGGCCAACGTCCTGACTTTC. The chain carries TRBV19 and TRBJ2-6; 9 bases are shared with TRBD2. The CDR3 is made up of 20 amino acids. CDR1 is LNHDA and CDR2 is SQIVND in the germline V gene (reference sequence). J lost 0 bases, V lost 2 bases, and 11 bases had no gene match.

CDR3 protein: CASSIGFDYGYTF. The CDR3 DNA reads as TGTGCCAGTAGTATTGGGTTCGACTATGGCTACACCTTC. V is TRBV19 and J is TRBJ1-2, with no clear D. V was clipped by 3 bases and J by 3 bases, with 8 bases between them. CDR1 is LNHDA and CDR2 is SQIVND in the germline V gene (reference sequence). This CDR3 spans 13 amino acids.

CDR3 amino acids: CASSPRVGQGVNEQYF. The CDR3 DNA sequence: TGTGCCAGCAGCCCCAGGGTCGGACAGGGTGTTAACGAGCAGTACTTC. V usage is TRBV11-2 and J usage is TRBJ2-7; 8 positions match TRBD1. Trimming removed 5 bases from V and 5 bases from J; junction bases left unmatched: 14. CDR3 size: 16 residues. Germline CDR1 reads SGHAT; CDR2 reads FQNNGV.

This clone was detected only once. V usage is TRBV5-1 and J usage is TRBJ1-1, with D hard to call. CDR3 size: 17 residues. Germline V gene lookup returns CDR1 SGHRS and CDR2 YFSETQ. The germline V and J ends were trimmed by 4 bases and 0 bases, with 19 bases remaining between them. The CDR3: CASSGGGLITMNTEAFF. The CDR3 bases are TGCGCCAGCAGCGGTGGAGGGCTTATAACTATGAACACTGAAGCTTTCTTT. The full variable domain, in which reference TRBV5-1 and TRBJ1-1 provide the parts outside the CDR3, is KAGVTQTPRYLIKTRGQQVTLSCSPISGHRSVSWYQQTPGQGLQFLFEYFSETQRNKGNFPGRFSGRQFSNSRSEMNVSTLELGDSALYLCASSGGGLITMNTEAFFGQGTRLTVV.

V is TRBV19 and J is TRBJ2-1; no clear D gene. The CDR3 has 13 residues. V was cut by 4 bases and J by 10 bases, with 14 bases left in between. The germline CDR1 and CDR2 sequences are LNHDA and SQIVND (reference sequence). CDR3 in amino acids: CASSRPPGLEQFF. The CDR3 region has the DNA TGTGCCAGTAGTAGGCCCCCCGGGCTGGAGCAGTTCTTC.

The chain links TRBV19 to TRBJ1-1, with 7 nucleotides matching TRBD1. With V trimmed by 4 bases and J by 0 bases, 5 bases remained unmatched. The CDR3 runs 15 residues. Germline V gene data show CDR1 as LNHDA and CDR2 as SQIVND (reference sequence). CDR3 nucleotides: TGTGCCAGTAGTAGACAGGGTTGGGTGAACACTGAAGCTTTCTTT. It yields the protein CASSRQGWVNTEAFF.

This clone was seen once. The chain combines TRBV29-1 with TRBJ2-5; the match to TRBD1 covers 9 bases. Per the germline V gene, CDR1 is SQVTM and CDR2 is ANQGSEA. The CDR3 has 13 residues. The V segment lost 4 bases and the J segment 4 bases; nucleotides outside the gene matches: 4. The chain's CDR3 is CSVGVTGGETQYF. In DNA form, the CDR3 reads TGCAGCGTTGGTGTGACAGGGGGAGAGACCCAGTACTTC.

The gene calls are TRBV15 and TRBJ2-7; tentatively, D is TRBD2 (5 bases). CDR1 is LNHNV, CDR2 YYDKDF, per germline (reference sequence). CDR3 size: 16 residues. V lost 1 base and J lost 2, with 15 bases in between. DNA of the CDR3: TGTGCCACCAGCAGAGCGCTGGCTAGCCCCGCCTACGAGCAGTACTTC. It encodes CATSRALASPAYEQYF.

The sample holds one count of this clone. The rearrangement joins TRBV9 to TRBJ2-1; either TRBD1 or TRBD2 may supply D (5 bases each). This CDR3 is built from 15 residues. Germline assignment: CDR1 SGDLS and CDR2 YYNGEE. The V end was cut by 0 bases, the J end by 2 bases, with 9 bases between. The CDR3 region has the DNA TGTGCCAGCAGCGTAGAGGGGAGCGCCTACAATGAGCAGTTCTTC. This gives the protein CASSVEGSAYNEQFF.

The gene calls are TRBV19 and TRBJ1-1; D not resolved. The CDR3 has 15 amino acids. Germline assignment: CDR1 LNHDA and CDR2 SQIVND (reference sequence). The germline V and J ends were trimmed by 5 bases and 5 bases, with 18 bases remaining between them. The CDR3 region has the DNA TGTGCCAGTAGTTCGACCAAACGTACGGTGACTGAAGCTTTCTTT. It is translated as CASSSTKRTVTEAFF.

The sample holds a few counts of this clone. The CDR3 region is CSARATEAFF. DNA for the CDR3: TGCAGTGCTAGAGCCACTGAAGCTTTCTTT. V and J are TRBV20-1 and TRBJ1-1; no reliable D call. Germline assignment: CDR1 DFQATT and CDR2 SNEGSKA (reference sequence). The V end lost 1 base, the J end lost 4 bases, and 1 base lay between the germline ends. The CDR3 length is 10 residues.

The sample holds a few counts of this clone. This chain connects TRBV7-8 to TRBJ2-1; TRBD2 matches 14 bases. The junction had 18 bases not matched to a gene; V was cut back by 1 base and J by 4 bases. Per germline, CDR1 SGHVS and CDR2 FQNEAQ. This CDR3 comprises 22 residues. The CDR3 region is CASSLGRKGLAGGRVQYNEQFF. As DNA, the CDR3 is TGTGCCAGCAGCTTAGGAAGAAAAGGACTAGCGGGAGGCCGGGTACAGTACAATGAGCAGTTCTTC.

The CDR3 loop reads CASSERGSSGNTIYF. CDR3 sequence (DNA): TGTGCCAGCAGTGAACGGGGGAGCTCTGGAAACACCATATATTTT. The rearrangement links TRBV2 to TRBJ1-3; D is perhaps TRBD1 (5 bases). The V gene lost 2 bases and the J gene lost 0 bases, with 8 bases spanning the gap. The CDR3 sequence is 15 residues long. Germline V gives CDR1 SNHLY, CDR2 FYNNEI.

The V call is TRBV28, the J call TRBJ2-3; D is uncertain. The germline V and J ends were trimmed by 3 bases and 0 bases, with 4 bases remaining between them. The CDR3 extends over 13 amino acids. Germline CDR1 MDHEN, CDR2 SYDVKM. The CDR3 coding sequence is TGTGCCAGCAGTTTCGGGAGCACAGATACGCAGTATTTT. Protein sequence: CASSFGSTDTQYF.

The V and J genes are TRBV12-5 and TRBJ1-6; a possible D gene is TRBD1 (5 bases). CDR1 is LGHNT and CDR2 is FRNRAP in the germline V gene. This CDR3 comprises 15 residues. The V end was cut by 2 bases, the J end by 4 bases, with 9 bases between. DNA for the CDR3: TGTGCTAGTGGTTTGATGGACACGTATAATTCACCCCTCCACTTT. Its protein is CASGLMDTYNSPLHF.

A single count supports this clone. The genes are TRBV5-1 and TRBJ1-1, with 8 bases fitting TRBD1. Per the germline V gene, CDR1 is SGHRS and CDR2 is YFSETQ. The J segment lost 1 base and the V segment lost 2 bases, leaving 4 bases of the junction unmatched. CDR3 length: 15 residues. CDR3 sequence reads: CASSFTGTGNTEAFF. CDR3 DNA: TGCGCCAGCAGCTTCACCGGGACAGGGAACACTGAAGCTTTCTTT.

V is TRBV15 and J is TRBJ2-1, with TRBD1 matching 8 bases. The CDR3 extends over 16 amino acids. The V gene end was trimmed by 2 bases and the J gene end by 7 bases; junction bases not matched to a gene: 10. CDR1 LNHNV and CDR2 YYDKDF come from the germline V gene (reference sequence). The CDR3 coding sequence is TGTGCCACCAGCAGAAAGGACAGGGCGGTAGGTAATGAGCAGTTCTTC. Translated: CATSRKDRAVGNEQFF.